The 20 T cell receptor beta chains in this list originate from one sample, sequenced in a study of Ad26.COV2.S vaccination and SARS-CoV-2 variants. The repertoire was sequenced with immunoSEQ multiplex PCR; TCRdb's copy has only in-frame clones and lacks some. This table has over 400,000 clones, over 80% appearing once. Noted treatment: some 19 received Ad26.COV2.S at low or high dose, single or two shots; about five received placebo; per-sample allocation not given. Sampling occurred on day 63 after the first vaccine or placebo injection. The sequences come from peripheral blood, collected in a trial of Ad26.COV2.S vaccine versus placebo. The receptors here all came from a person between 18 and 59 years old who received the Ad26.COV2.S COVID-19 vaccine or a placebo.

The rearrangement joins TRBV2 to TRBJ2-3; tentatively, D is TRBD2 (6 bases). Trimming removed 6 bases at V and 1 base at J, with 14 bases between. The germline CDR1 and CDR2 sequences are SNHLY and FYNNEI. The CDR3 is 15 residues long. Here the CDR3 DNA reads TGTGCCAGCAGGAGGCGGGGCCTTCGCACAGATACGCAGTATTTT. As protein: CASRRRGLRTDTQYF.

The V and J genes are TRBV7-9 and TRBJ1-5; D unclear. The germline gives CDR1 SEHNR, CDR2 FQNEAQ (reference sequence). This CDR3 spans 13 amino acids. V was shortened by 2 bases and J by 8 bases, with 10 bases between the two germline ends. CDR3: CASSLWASEPQHF. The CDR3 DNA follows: TGTGCCAGCAGCTTATGGGCGAGTGAGCCCCAGCATTTT.

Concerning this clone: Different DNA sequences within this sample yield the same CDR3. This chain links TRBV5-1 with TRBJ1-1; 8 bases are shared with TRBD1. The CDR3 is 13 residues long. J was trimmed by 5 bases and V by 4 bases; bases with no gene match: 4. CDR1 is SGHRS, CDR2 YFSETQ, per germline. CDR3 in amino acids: CASSQGAGTEAFF. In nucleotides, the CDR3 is TGCGCCAGCAGCCAGGGGGCTGGGACTGAAGCTTTCTTT.

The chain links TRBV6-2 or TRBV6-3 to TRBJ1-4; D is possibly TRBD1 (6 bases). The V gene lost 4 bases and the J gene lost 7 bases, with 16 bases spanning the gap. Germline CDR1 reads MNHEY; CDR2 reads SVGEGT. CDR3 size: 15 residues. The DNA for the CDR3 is TGTGCCAGCAGTTCCTGGACAGCGGTGGGTGAAAAACTGTTTTTT. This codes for CASSSWTAVGEKLFF.

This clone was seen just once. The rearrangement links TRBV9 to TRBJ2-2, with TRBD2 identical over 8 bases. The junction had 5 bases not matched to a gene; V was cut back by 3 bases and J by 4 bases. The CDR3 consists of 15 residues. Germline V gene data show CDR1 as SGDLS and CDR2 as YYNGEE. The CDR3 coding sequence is TGTGCCAGCAGCGCGGGGACTAGACCCACCGGGGAGCTGTTTTTT. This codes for CASSAGTRPTGELFF.

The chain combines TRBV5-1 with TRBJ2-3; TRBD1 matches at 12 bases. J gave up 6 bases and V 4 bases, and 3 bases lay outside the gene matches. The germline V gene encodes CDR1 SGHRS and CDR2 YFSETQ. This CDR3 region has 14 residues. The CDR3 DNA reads TGCGCCAGCAGCCCCGGGACAGGGGGCGATACGCAGTATTTT. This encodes CASSPGTGGDTQYF.

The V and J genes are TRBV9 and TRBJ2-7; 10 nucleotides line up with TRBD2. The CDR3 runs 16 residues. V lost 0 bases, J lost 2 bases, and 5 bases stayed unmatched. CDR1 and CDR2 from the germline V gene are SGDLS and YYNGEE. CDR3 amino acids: CASSVGPAGGPYEQYF. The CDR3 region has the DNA TGTGCCAGCAGCGTAGGTCCAGCGGGGGGGCCCTACGAGCAGTACTTC.

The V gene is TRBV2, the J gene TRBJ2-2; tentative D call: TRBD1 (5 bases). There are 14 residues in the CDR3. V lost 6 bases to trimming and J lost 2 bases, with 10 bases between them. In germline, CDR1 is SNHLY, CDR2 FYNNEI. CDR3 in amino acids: CASRTWGNTGELFF. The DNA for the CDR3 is TGTGCCAGCAGGACTTGGGGCAACACCGGGGAGCTGTTTTTT.

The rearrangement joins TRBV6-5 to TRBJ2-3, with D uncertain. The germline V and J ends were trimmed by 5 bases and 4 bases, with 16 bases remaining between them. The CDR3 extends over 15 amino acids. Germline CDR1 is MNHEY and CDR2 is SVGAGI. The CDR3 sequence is CASSTVRLGSDTQYF. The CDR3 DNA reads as TGTGCCAGCAGTACAGTGAGGCTAGGTTCAGATACGCAGTATTTT.

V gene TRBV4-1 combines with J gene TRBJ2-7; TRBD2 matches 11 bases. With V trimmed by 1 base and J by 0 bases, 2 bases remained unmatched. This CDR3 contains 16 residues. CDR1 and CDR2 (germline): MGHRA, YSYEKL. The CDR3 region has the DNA TGCGCCAGCAGCCAAGGGACTAGCGGGCTCTCCTACGAGCAGTACTTC. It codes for CASSQGTSGLSYEQYF.

The CDR3: CASSDSGTGPYGYTF. The CDR3 DNA reads TGTGCCAGCAGTGACTCGGGGACAGGGCCCTATGGCTACACCTTC. The gene calls are TRBV6-4 and TRBJ1-2; 9 bases line up with TRBD1. J lost 4 bases, V lost 0 bases, and 3 bases had no gene match. The CDR3 totals 15 residues. Germline CDR1 and CDR2: MRHNA and SNTAGT.

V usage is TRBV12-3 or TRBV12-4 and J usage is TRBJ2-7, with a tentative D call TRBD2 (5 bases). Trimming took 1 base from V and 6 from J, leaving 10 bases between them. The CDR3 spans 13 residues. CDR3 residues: CASSLGPGVEQYF. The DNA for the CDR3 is TGTGCCAGCAGTTTAGGGCCCGGGGTCGAGCAGTACTTC.

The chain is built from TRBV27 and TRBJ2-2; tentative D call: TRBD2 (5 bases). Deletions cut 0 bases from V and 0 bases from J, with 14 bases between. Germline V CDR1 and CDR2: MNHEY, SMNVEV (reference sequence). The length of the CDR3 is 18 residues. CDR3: CASSLSSFAGANTGELFF. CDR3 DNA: TGTGCCAGCAGTTTATCAAGCTTTGCGGGCGCGAACACCGGGGAGCTGTTTTTT.

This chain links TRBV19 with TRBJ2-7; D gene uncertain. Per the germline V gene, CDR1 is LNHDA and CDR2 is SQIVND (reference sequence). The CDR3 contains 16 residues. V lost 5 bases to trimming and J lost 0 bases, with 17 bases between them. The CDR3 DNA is TGTGCCAGTAGTTTAGGGTCCGGGTACCTCTCCTACGAGCAGTACTTC. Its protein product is CASSLGSGYLSYEQYF.

This CDR3 reads CASSLQGVNEQFF. DNA of the CDR3: TGTGCCAGCTCACTACAGGGTGTAAATGAGCAGTTCTTC. The chain couples TRBV18 to TRBJ2-1; D possibly corresponds to TRBD1 (6 bases). Germline-derived CDR1 and CDR2 are KGHSH and LQKENI. The V end was cut by 4 bases, the J end by 7 bases, with 11 bases between. This CDR3 is built from 13 residues.

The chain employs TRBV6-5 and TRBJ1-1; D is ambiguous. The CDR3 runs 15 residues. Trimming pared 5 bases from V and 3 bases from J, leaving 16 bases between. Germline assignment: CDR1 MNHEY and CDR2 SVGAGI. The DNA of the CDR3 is TGTGCCAGCAGTCCCCGGAGGGCCTCGGACACTGAAGCTTTCTTT. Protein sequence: CASSPRRASDTEAFF.

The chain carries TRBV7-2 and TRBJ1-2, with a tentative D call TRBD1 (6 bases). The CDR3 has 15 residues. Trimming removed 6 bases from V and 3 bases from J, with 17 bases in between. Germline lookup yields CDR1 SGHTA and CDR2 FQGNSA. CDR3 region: CASRKTGSEDYGYTF. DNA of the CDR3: TGTGCCAGCAGAAAGACAGGTTCGGAGGACTATGGCTACACCTTC.

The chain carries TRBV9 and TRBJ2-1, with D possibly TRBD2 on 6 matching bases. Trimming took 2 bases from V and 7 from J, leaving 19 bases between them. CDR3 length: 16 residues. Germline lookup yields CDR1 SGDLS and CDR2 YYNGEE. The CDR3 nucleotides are TGTGCCAGCAGCGTTCGAGGGTCGGGGGTTTCGAATGAGCAGTTCTTC. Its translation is CASSVRGSGVSNEQFF.

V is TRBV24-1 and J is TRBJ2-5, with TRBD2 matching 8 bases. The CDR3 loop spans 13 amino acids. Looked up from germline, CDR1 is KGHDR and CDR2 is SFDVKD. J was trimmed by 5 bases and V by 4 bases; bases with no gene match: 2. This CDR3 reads CATSDPSGETQYF. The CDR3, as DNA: TGTGCCACCAGTGACCCTAGCGGGGAGACCCAGTACTTC.

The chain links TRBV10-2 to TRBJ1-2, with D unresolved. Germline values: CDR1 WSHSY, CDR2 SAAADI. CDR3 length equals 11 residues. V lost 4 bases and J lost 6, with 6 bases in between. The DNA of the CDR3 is TGCGCCAGCAGTGGCGGGGATGGCTACACCTTC. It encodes CASSGGDGYTF.